These 22 T cell receptor beta chains were sequenced from one sample in a study of metastatic and nonmetastatic thyroid tumors (TCRdb year 2020). No treatment had been received by any patient before thyroid surgery. The library was produced with PCR. Sequencer: Illumina HiSeq 4000. The public reads were reprocessed in TCRdb via fastp at Q25 and MiXCR, keeping in-frame beta chains. This sample comprises under 30,000 clones, roughly 15% of them detected only once. The ten largest make up around 6.5% of the sample. Sequenced sample: blood. All receptors derive from a male donor with papillary thyroid cancer or a benign thyroid nodule (not recorded which). Some clones in this sample may be carry-over from other donors' samples.

This clone was detected many times. A much larger clone differs by one base, so this may be a read error. CDR3 DNA sequence: TGTGCCAGCACTCTGCAGGGGGGAAGGACTGAAGCTTTCTTT. This encodes CASTLQGGRTEAFF. The chain employs TRBV27 and TRBJ1-1, with TRBD1 matching 7 bases. Per germline, CDR1 MNHEY and CDR2 SMNVEV (reference sequence). The CDR3 is 14 residues long. The V gene end was trimmed by 7 bases and the J gene end by 5 bases; junction bases not matched to a gene: 10.

This clone has ten or more counts. This rearrangement joins TRBV6-1 to TRBJ1-4; perhaps TRBD1 as D (5 bases). Per the germline V gene, CDR1 is MNHNS and CDR2 is SASEGT. The CDR3 is made up of 15 amino acids. The ends were cut back, 6 bases at V and 4 bases at J, with 15 bases in the middle. The chain's CDR3 is CASSPGGGSNEKLFF. The CDR3 DNA follows: TGTGCCAGCAGCCCTGGCGGGGGAAGTAATGAAAAACTGTTTTTT.

This clone was seen at least ten times. V usage is TRBV29-1 and J usage is TRBJ1-3; perhaps TRBD1 as D (5 bases). Trimming removed 0 bases at V and 3 bases at J, with 12 bases between. Per the germline V gene, CDR1 is SQVTM and CDR2 is ANQGSEA. The CDR3 totals 15 residues. The CDR3 DNA is TGCAGCGTTGAAGATCGAGTGGGGGGTGGAAACACCATATATTTT. Its translation is CSVEDRVGGGNTIYF.

This clone was seen repeatedly, ten times or more. This may be a read error: a much more frequent sequence differs by one nucleotide. The chain uses TRBV19 and TRBJ2-1; tentative D call: TRBD2 (6 bases). V was shortened by 1 base and J by 2 bases, with 9 bases between the two germline ends. This CDR3 is built from 15 residues. Germline V gene data show CDR1 as LNHDA and CDR2 as SQIVND (reference sequence). The CDR3 nucleotides read TGTGCCAGTAGTATAGCGGGAGTGCCCTACAATGAGCAGTTCTTC. It translates to CASSIAGVPYNEQFF.

The rearrangement uses TRBV6-2 or TRBV6-3 and TRBJ2-5, with 8 bases identical to TRBD2. V shed 4 bases, J shed 9 bases, and the junction held 7 bases outside the gene matches. CDR3 size: 13 residues. Germline CDR1 reads MNHEY; CDR2 reads SVGEGT. The CDR3 reads CASSSTSGRSQYF. The CDR3 nucleotides read TGTGCCAGCAGTTCTACTAGCGGCAGGTCCCAGTACTTC.

This clone was seen ten or more times. The genes are TRBV5-1 and TRBJ2-1, with D unresolved. The CDR3 is 12 residues long. The V gene lost 5 bases and the J gene lost 4 bases, with 7 bases spanning the gap. Germline CDR1 and CDR2: SGHRS and YFSETQ. The CDR3 loop is CASRPDYNEQFF. The DNA for the CDR3 is TGCGCCAGCAGACCCGATTACAATGAGCAGTTCTTC.

The table lists this clone with many counts. This chain uses TRBV18 with TRBJ2-7; 8 nucleotides line up with TRBD1. The CDR3 totals 13 residues. CDR1 is KGHSH, CDR2 LQKENI, per germline. V was clipped by 3 bases and J by 11 bases; unmatched bases: 9. CDR3 nucleotides: TGTGCCAGCTCACCGCCCTCGGACAGGGTTAAGTACTTC. Its protein is CASSPPSDRVKYF.

This clone rates as medium-sized. V gene TRBV6-2 or TRBV6-3 combines with J gene TRBJ1-1; 8 bases are shared with TRBD1. Germline values: CDR1 MNHEY, CDR2 SVGEGT. V shed 5 bases, J shed 0 bases, and the junction held 2 bases outside the gene matches. The CDR3 loop spans 14 amino acids. The CDR3: CASSGQGLNTEAFF. CDR3 nucleotides: TGTGCCAGCAGTGGACAGGGTTTGAACACTGAAGCTTTCTTT.

This clone was seen repeatedly, ten times or more. V and J are TRBV19 and TRBJ2-1, with 8 nucleotides matching TRBD1. The V segment lost 7 bases and the J segment 9 bases; nucleotides outside the gene matches: 14. The V gene's germline CDR1 is LNHDA and CDR2 SQIVND (reference sequence). The CDR3 spans 15 residues. CDR3 DNA sequence: TGTGCCAGTATAACGGCAGGGGGCAAAAGGGGTGAGCAGTTCTTC. Encoded protein: CASITAGGKRGEQFF.

This clone was detected many times. The chain combines TRBV5-4 with TRBJ2-7, with TRBD1 matching 9 bases. Germline V gene sequence: CDR1 SGHNT, CDR2 YYREEE (reference sequence). The CDR3 extends over 15 amino acids. After removal of 4 bases from V and 3 bases from J, the junction contained 8 bases not matched to a gene. As DNA, the CDR3 is TGTGCCAGCAGCGACCGGACAGGGGTGGGCTACGAGCAGTACTTC. This gives the protein CASSDRTGVGYEQYF.

There are many counts of this clone. The V call is TRBV29-1, the J call TRBJ2-7; D might be TRBD2 (5 bases). The CDR3 spans 12 residues. V was cut by 5 bases and J by 0 bases, with 8 bases left in between. Per germline, CDR1 SQVTM and CDR2 ANQGSEA. The CDR3 spells CSVRTDSYEQYF. As DNA, the CDR3 is TGCAGCGTTAGGACTGACTCCTACGAGCAGTACTTC.

This clone has at least ten counts. The chain has TRBV11-2 and TRBJ2-1, with D unresolved. V was pared by 0 bases and J by 4 bases, with 4 bases between. CDR3 length: 13 amino acids. Germline CDR1 is SGHAT and CDR2 is FQNNGV. CDR3 DNA: TGTGCCAGCAGCTTAGACCCGTACAATGAGCAGTTCTTC. It yields the protein CASSLDPYNEQFF.

This sequence joins TRBV28 and TRBJ2-7; no firm D call. This CDR3 comprises 15 residues. Between the trimmed V and J ends, which lost 10 bases and 3 bases, there was a span of 22 bases. CDR1 and CDR2 from the germline V gene are MDHEN and SYDVKM. The CDR3: CANSPAISNHYEQYF. In DNA form, the CDR3 reads TGTGCCAACAGCCCCGCGATTTCTAATCACTACGAGCAGTACTTC.

There are a few counts of this clone. This chain uses TRBV27 with TRBJ2-4, with 8 bases aligning to TRBD1. Germline V CDR1 and CDR2: MNHEY, SMNVEV (reference sequence). With V trimmed by 2 bases and J by 7 bases, 7 bases remained unmatched. The CDR3 length is 15 residues. DNA of the CDR3: TGTGCCAGCAGTTTAGTTGGGACAGGAATTAACATTCAGTACTTC. Translation gives CASSLVGTGINIQYF.

This clone was observed many times. The chain recombines TRBV20-1 with TRBJ1-4; 9 bases map to TRBD1. Germline loops: CDR1 DFQATT, CDR2 SNEGSKA (reference sequence). This CDR3 contains 14 residues. Trimming at V came to 5 bases and at J to 8 bases, leaving 9 bases not matched to a gene. CDR3 residues: CSALNRGLEEKLFF. The DNA of the CDR3 is TGCAGTGCTTTGAACAGGGGGCTCGAAGAAAAACTGTTTTTT.

This clone was detected ten times or more. The same CDR3 also results from other DNA sequences found in this sample. J is TRBJ2-3 and V is TRBV4-1; weak D call: TRBD1 (6 bases). The length of the CDR3 is 14 residues. With 5 bases removed from V and 5 bases from J, the gap between germline ends came to 14 bases. The germline gives CDR1 MGHRA, CDR2 YSYEKL. The CDR3 loop reads CASSSVQQGDTQYF. CDR3 nucleotides: TGCGCCAGCAGCAGTGTCCAACAGGGAGATACGCAGTATTTT.

This clone showed up many times. The chain employs TRBV3-1 and TRBJ1-2; perhaps TRBD1 as D (6 bases). The CDR3 is 13 amino acids. CDR1 and CDR2 from the germline V gene are LGHDT and YNNKEL (reference sequence). Between the trimmed V and J ends, which lost 1 base and 5 bases, there was a span of 8 bases. The CDR3 DNA reads as TGTGCCAGCAGCCAAGGAGGGGGGTATGGCTACACCTTC. Protein sequence: CASSQGGGYGYTF.

The sample holds many counts of this clone. The chain employs TRBV18 and TRBJ1-1; TRBD1 matches at 9 bases. After removal of 6 bases from V and 8 bases from J, the junction contained 7 bases not matched to a gene. CDR1 and CDR2 from the germline V gene are KGHSH and LQKENI. The CDR3 totals 13 residues. The CDR3 region is CASSPDRGAEAFF. CDR3 nucleotides: TGTGCCAGCTCCCCAGACAGGGGGGCAGAAGCTTTCTTT.

In this sample, this clone turned up many times. The CDR3 loop is CASSYPVGLAGVGPKNIQYF. The CDR3 DNA follows: TGTGCCAGCAGCTACCCCGTGGGGCTAGCGGGAGTCGGGCCCAAAAACATTCAGTACTTC. The V call is TRBV28, the J call TRBJ2-4; TRBD2 agrees at 10 bases. With V trimmed by 6 bases and J by 2 bases, 19 bases remained unmatched. In germline, CDR1 is MDHEN, CDR2 SYDVKM. The CDR3 length is 20 residues. The variable domain in full, with the rest retrieved from reference TRBV28 and TRBJ2-4, is DVKVTQSSRYLVKRTGEKVFLECVQDMDHENMFWYRQDPGLGLRLIYFSYDVKMKEKGDIPEGYSVSREKKERFSLILESASTNQTSMYLCASSYPVGLAGVGPKNIQYFGAGTRLSVL.

This clone was found many times. The rearrangement uses TRBV5-1 and TRBJ1-1; D gene unclear. The CDR3 extends over 14 amino acids. The V and J ends lost 2 bases and 5 bases respectively, with 13 bases between them. Germline lookup yields CDR1 SGHRS and CDR2 YFSETQ. The CDR3 region is CASSLNPRVTEAFF. CDR3 sequence (DNA): TGCGCCAGCAGCTTAAATCCTCGGGTTACTGAAGCTTTCTTT.

In this sample, this clone turned up many times. CDR3 coding DNA: TGCAGTGCTAGAGGTACAGCCTCTAACTATGGCTACACCTTC. This sequence encodes CSARGTASNYGYTF. The chain joins TRBV20-1 to TRBJ1-2; D uncertain. This CDR3 has 14 amino acids. CDR1 and CDR2 (germline): DFQATT, SNEGSKA (reference sequence). Trimming left V 1 base short and J 0 bases short, with 9 bases between.

This clone was picked up many times. The CDR3 region is CAWSYSGGGRPDEAFF. In nucleotides, the CDR3 is TGTGCCTGGAGCTATTCTGGGGGGGGCAGACCAGATGAAGCTTTCTTT. The gene calls are TRBV30 and TRBJ1-1; weak D call: TRBD1 (6 bases). Germline lookup yields CDR1 GTSNPN and CDR2 SVGIG (reference sequence). Trimming shortened V by 3 bases and J by 7 bases, and 24 bases separated the two germline ends. CDR3 size: 16 residues.